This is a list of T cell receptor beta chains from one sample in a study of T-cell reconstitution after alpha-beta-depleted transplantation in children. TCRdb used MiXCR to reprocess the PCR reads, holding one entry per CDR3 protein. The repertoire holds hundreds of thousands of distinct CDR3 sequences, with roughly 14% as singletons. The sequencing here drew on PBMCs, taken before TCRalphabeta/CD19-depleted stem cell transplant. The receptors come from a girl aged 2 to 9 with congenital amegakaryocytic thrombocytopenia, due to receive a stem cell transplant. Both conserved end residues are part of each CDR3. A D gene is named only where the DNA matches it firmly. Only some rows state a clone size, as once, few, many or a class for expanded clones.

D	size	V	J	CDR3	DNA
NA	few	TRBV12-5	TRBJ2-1	CASALEPLSNEQFF	TGTGCTAGTGCGTTGGAACCTCTGAGCAATGAGCAGTTCTTC
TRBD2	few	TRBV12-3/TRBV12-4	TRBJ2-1	CASSFMTSVYNEQFF	TGTGCCAGCAGTTTCATGACTAGCGTTTACAATGAGCAGTTCTTC
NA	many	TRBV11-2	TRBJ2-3	CASSLDGVGTDTQYF	TGTGCCAGCAGCTTAGATGGAGTGGGCACAGATACGCAGTATTTT
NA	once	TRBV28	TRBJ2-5	CASTPVGGLEETQYF	TGTGCCAGCACCCCTGTGGGGGGGCTAGAGGAGACCCAGTACTTC
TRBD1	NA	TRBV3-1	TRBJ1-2	CASSQGRGTAYGYTF	TGTGCCAGCAGCCAAGGCCGGGGGACAGCCTATGGCTACACCTTC
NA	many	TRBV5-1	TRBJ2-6	CASSLLWTGANVLTF	TGCGCCAGCAGCTTGTTGTGGACAGGGGCCAACGTCCTGACTTTC
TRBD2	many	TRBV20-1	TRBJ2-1	CSALAGPPYNEQFF	TGCAGTGCTCTAGCGGGACCACCGTACAATGAGCAGTTCTTC
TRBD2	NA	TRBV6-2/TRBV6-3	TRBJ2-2	CASTAGVKLNGNTGELFF	TGTGCCAGCACCGCGGGAGTTAAGCTTAATGGGAACACCGGGGAGCTGTTTTTT
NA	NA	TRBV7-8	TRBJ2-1	CASSLESGFYNEQFF	TGTGCCAGCAGCTTAGAGAGCGGGTTTTACAATGAGCAGTTCTTC
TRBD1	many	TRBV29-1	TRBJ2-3	CSARQGAGDTQYF	TGCAGCGCTAGACAGGGGGCTGGAGATACGCAGTATTTT
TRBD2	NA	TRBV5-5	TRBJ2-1	CASSLGSSASGRNEQFF	TGTGCCAGCAGCTTGGGGTCGTCGGCTAGCGGGAGAAATGAGCAGTTCTTC
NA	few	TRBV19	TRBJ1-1	CASSIGVNTEAFF	TGTGCCAGTAGTATAGGGGTGAACACTGAAGCTTTCTTT
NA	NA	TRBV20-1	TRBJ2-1	CSARGGTRFNEQFF	TGCAGTGCTAGAGGGGGTACAAGATTTAATGAGCAGTTCTTC
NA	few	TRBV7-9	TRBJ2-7	CASSLDWSGTRSEQYF	TGTGCCAGCAGCTTAGACTGGTCCGGGACGCGGTCCGAGCAGTACTTC
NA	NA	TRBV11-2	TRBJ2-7	CASSASGAALYEQYF	TGTGCCAGCAGCGCTTCAGGGGCAGCTTTGTACGAGCAGTACTTC
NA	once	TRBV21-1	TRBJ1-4	CASYPGRLTEKLFF	TGTGCCAGTTACCCAGGGCGCCTAACTGAAAAACTGTTTTTT
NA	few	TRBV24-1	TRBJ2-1	CATGRRDNEQFF	TGTGCCACCGGGCGACGCGACAATGAGCAGTTCTTC
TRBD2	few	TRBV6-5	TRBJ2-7	CASSTSDRYEQYF	TGTGCCAGCAGTACTAGCGACCGCTACGAGCAGTACTTC
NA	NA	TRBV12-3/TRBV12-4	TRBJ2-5	CASSPQIYAGKGTQYF	TGTGCCAGCAGTCCACAAATTTACGCGGGAAAGGGGACCCAGTACTTC
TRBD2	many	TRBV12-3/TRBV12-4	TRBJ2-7	CASSQVGGGYEQYF	TGTGCCAGCAGTCAAGTTGGGGGGGGCTACGAGCAGTACTTC
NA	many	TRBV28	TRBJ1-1	CASSLGGIREAFF	TGTGCCAGCAGTTTAGGGGGAATCAGAGAAGCTTTCTTT
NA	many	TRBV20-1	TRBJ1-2	CSASAGGNTF	TGCAGTGCTAGTGCGGGGGGAAATACCTTC
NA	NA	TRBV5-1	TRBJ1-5	CASSPGTSGIADTQHF	TGCGCCAGCAGCCCAGGGACTAGCGGGATAGCAGATACGCAGCATTTT
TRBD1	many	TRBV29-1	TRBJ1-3	CSGGQGTGNTIYF	TGCAGCGGTGGACAGGGTACGGGAAACACCATATATTTT
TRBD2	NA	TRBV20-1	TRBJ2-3	CSASVREGLGDTQYF	TGCAGTGCTAGTGTGCGGGAGGGCCTCGGAGATACGCAGTATTTT
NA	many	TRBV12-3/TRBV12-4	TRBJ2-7	CASSPGTLVYEQYF	TGTGCCAGCAGTCCCGGGACATTAGTCTACGAGCAGTACTTC
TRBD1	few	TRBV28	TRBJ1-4	CASSERQGEKLFF	TGTGCCAGCAGTGAAAGACAGGGAGAAAAACTGTTTTTT
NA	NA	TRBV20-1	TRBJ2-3	CSARDQAGTYTQYF	TGCAGTGCTAGAGATCAAGCCGGGACATATACGCAGTATTTT
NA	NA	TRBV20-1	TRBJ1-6	CSARALATGYNSPLHF	TGCAGTGCTAGGGCTCTCGCGACCGGATATAATTCACCCCTCCACTTT
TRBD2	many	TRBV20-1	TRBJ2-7	CSARDRASGRYEQYF	TGCAGTGCTAGAGATAGGGCTAGCGGGAGGTACGAGCAGTACTTC
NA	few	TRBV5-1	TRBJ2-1	CASSPRSSWSYNEQFF	TGCGCCAGCAGCCCGCGATCTAGCTGGTCCTACAATGAGCAGTTCTTC
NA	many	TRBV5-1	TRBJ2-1	CASSWGTSHEQFF	TGCGCCAGCAGCTGGGGGACCTCGCATGAGCAGTTCTTC
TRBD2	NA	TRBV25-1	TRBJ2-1	CASSGPLAALYNEQFF	TGTGCCAGCAGTGGCCCGCTAGCGGCCCTTTACAATGAGCAGTTCTTC
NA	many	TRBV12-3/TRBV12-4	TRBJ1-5	CASSSSGAAHQPQHF	TGTGCCAGCAGTTCTAGTGGGGCCGCCCATCAGCCCCAGCATTTT
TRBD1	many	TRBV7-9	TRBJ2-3	CASTPGQVKITDTQYF	TGTGCCAGCACCCCGGGACAGGTTAAAATTACAGATACGCAGTATTTT
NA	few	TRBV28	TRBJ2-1	CASSPLGGTYNEQFF	TGTGCCAGCAGTCCCCTTGGCGGGACCTACAATGAGCAGTTCTTC
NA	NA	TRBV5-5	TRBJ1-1	CASSWITSEAFF	TGTGCCAGCAGCTGGATCACCAGTGAAGCTTTCTTT
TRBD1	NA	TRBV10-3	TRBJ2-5	CAISQRQGTQETQYF	TGTGCCATCAGTCAACGACAGGGAACCCAAGAGACCCAGTACTTC